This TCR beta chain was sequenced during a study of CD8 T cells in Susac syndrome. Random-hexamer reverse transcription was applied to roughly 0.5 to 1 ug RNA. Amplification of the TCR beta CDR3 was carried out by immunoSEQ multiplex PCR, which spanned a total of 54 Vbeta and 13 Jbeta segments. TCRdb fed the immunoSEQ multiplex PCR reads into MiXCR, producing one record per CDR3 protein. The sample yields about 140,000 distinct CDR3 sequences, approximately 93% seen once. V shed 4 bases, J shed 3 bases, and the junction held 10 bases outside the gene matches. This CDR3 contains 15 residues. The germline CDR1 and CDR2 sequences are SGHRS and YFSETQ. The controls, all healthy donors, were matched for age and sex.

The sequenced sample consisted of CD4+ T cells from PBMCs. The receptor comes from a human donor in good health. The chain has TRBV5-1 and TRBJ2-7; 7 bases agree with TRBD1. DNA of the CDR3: TGCGCCAGCAGCCCTTCCGGGACAGAACTCTACGAGCAGTACTTC. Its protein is CASSPSGTELYEQYF. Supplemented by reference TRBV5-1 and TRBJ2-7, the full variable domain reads KAGVTQTPRYLIKTRGQQVTLSCSPISGHRSVSWYQQTPGQGLQFLFEYFSETQRNKGNFPGRFSGRQFSNSRSEMNVSTLELGDSALYLCASSPSGTELYEQYFGPGTRLTVT.